Here is one TCR beta chain with its context. The CDR3 is made up of 11 amino acids. Germline V gives CDR1 MDHEN, CDR2 SYDVKM. V dropped 3 bases and J dropped 6 bases, with 0 bases sitting between them. The data stem from a study of preoperative IRX-2 immunotherapy in early breast cancer. Produced via immunoSEQ multiplex PCR; TCRdb's table is partial and in-frame only. The sample shows 30,000 to 35,000 clones, nearly 95% of them seen only once. Indicated treatment: preoperative locoregional IRX-2 cytokine immunotherapy. Preoperative locoregional IRX-2 cytokine immunotherapy was tested in the phase Ib source study.

This material was obtained from a patient treated with IRX-2 immunotherapy. J is TRBJ1-6 and V is TRBV28; no clear D. This TCR came from a human donor with breast cancer. CDR3 protein: CASSFNSPLHF. The CDR3 DNA sequence: TGTGCCAGCAGTTTTAATTCACCCCTCCACTTT.